The 14 T cell receptor beta chains below come from one sample, sequenced in a study of regulatory T cells in long-lasting Graves disease. For TCR beta, libraries came from iRepertoire HTBI primers and Arm-PCR of CDR3 regions. TCRdb passed the multiplex PCR reads through MiXCR, listing each CDR3 protein once. The data hold hundreds of thousands of distinct CDR3 sequences, with 16% observed a single time. The time point was: newly diagnosed GD, antithyroid drugs for less than 3 months. The TCR library was made from RNA extracted from PBMCs. These data were also filed under a second study, of T cells in Graves' hyperthyroidism and ophthalmopathy.

The sequenced sample was peripheral blood mononuclear cells (PBMCs), obtained at new diagnosis, from a patient treated with antithyroid drugs. Every receptor here comes from a woman under 40 with Graves disease.

This clonotype was observed once. The gene calls are TRBV5-1 and TRBJ1-5; TRBD1 might be the D (6 bases). The CDR3 is 14 amino acids. V was pared by 0 bases and J by 9 bases, with 13 bases between. CDR1 and CDR2 (germline): SGHRS, YFSETQ. CDR3 in DNA: TGCGCCAGCAGCTTGGTAGGGGGAGATCGGCCCCAGCATTTT. It translates to CASSLVGGDRPQHF.

This clonotype was seen at least ten times. This chain uses TRBV29-1 with TRBJ2-3; 14 bases are a match to TRBD2. The ends lost 7 bases at V and 3 bases at J; junction bases unmatched: 9. Germline V CDR1 and CDR2: SQVTM, ANQGSEA. CDR3 length: 16 residues. CDR3 DNA: TGCAGCGGCGCGCCCGGGACTAGCGGGAGAACAGATACGCAGTATTTT. It translates to CSGAPGTSGRTDTQYF.

This clonotype has at least ten counts. This chain links TRBV12-3 or TRBV12-4 with TRBJ2-2; no clear D. The CDR3 totals 13 residues. The V gene lost 8 bases and the J gene lost 5 bases, with 12 bases spanning the gap. The CDR3 region has the DNA TGTGCCAGCCGGTTATGGGGAACCGGGGAGCTGTTTTTT. Amino acids: CASRLWGTGELFF.

A word on this clonotype: It may be a read error: a sequence one base away is much more abundant. The chain uses TRBV6-5 and TRBJ2-5, with D perhaps TRBD2 (6 bases). The CDR3 contains 14 residues. Germline V lookup: CDR1 MNHEY, CDR2 SVGAGI. With 4 bases removed from V and 7 bases from J, the gap between germline ends came to 16 bases. Written as DNA, the CDR3 is TGTGCCAGCAGTTCGGAGGCTGGAGGGAGGACCCAGTACTTC. Translating gives CASSSEAGGRTQYF.

This clonotype was found many times. The CDR3 protein is CASSLETGGRSPLHF. The CDR3 region has the DNA TGTGCCAGCAGCTTAGAGACCGGGGGGCGTTCACCCCTCCACTTT. This chain connects TRBV7-9 to TRBJ1-6, with D tentatively TRBD1 (6 bases). V shed 1 base and J shed 9 bases, with 13 bases lying between them. The CDR3 runs 15 residues. From germline, CDR1 is SEHNR and CDR2 FQNEAQ (reference sequence).

Concerning this clonotype itself: A much larger clone differs from this one at a single base, so this may be a read error. V is TRBV7-9 and J is TRBJ2-1; 8 bases line up with TRBD2. Germline V lookup: CDR1 SEHNR, CDR2 FQNEAQ (reference sequence). After removal of 4 bases from V and 8 bases from J, the junction contained 10 bases not matched to a gene. This CDR3 is 15 amino acids long. CDR3 loop: CASSSGLAYGDEQFF. Written as DNA, the CDR3 is TGTGCCAGCAGCTCTGGACTAGCTTATGGCGATGAGCAGTTCTTC.

V is TRBV11-1 and J is TRBJ2-7, with unresolved D. The CDR3 totals 14 residues. V was clipped by 5 bases and J by 4 bases, with 15 bases between them. CDR1 SGHAT and CDR2 FQDESV come from the germline V gene (reference sequence). The CDR3 sequence is CASSRTRLTYEQYF. DNA of the CDR3: TGTGCCAGCAGCCGAACCCGATTGACTTACGAGCAGTACTTC.

The genes are TRBV28 and TRBJ2-3; D possibly matches TRBD1 or TRBD2 (5 bases each). Germline CDR1 MDHEN, CDR2 SYDVKM. With 8 bases removed from V and 2 bases from J, the gap between germline ends came to 17 bases. The CDR3 has 15 residues. CDR3 sequence reads: CASGGQIIYTDTQYF. The CDR3 DNA sequence: TGTGCCAGCGGAGGACAAATAATATACACAGATACGCAGTATTTT. The whole variable domain, filled in from reference TRBV28 and TRBJ2-3, reads DVKVTQSSRYLVKRTGEKVFLECVQDMDHENMFWYRQDPGLGLRLIYFSYDVKMKEKGDIPEGYSVSREKKERFSLILESASTNQTSMYLCASGGQIIYTDTQYFGPGTRLTVL.

The CDR3 DNA sequence: TGTGCCAGCAGCCGCGAGACGGGGGGGGGCCGTCAGCCCCAGCATTTT. Residues: CASSRETGGGRQPQHF. J is TRBJ1-5 and V is TRBV7-9, with D perhaps matching TRBD1 (6 bases). V was cut by 5 bases and J by 6 bases, with 20 bases left in between. The CDR3 is 16 amino acids. Germline CDR1 and CDR2: SEHNR and FQNEAQ (reference sequence).

This clonotype was recorded a few times. This chain links TRBV2 with TRBJ1-4; D gene uncertain. The ends were cut back, 7 bases at V and 7 bases at J, with 16 bases in the middle. The CDR3 consists of 14 residues. CDR1 and CDR2 (germline): SNHLY, FYNNEI. The CDR3 region is CASTTVGLGEKLFF. The CDR3, as DNA: TGTGCCAGCACCACGGTCGGCCTGGGTGAAAAACTGTTTTTT.

This clonotype was observed a handful of times. This chain connects TRBV29-1 to TRBJ2-1, with 9 bases fitting TRBD2. The junction had 11 bases not matched to a gene; V was cut back by 6 bases and J by 8 bases. The germline V gene encodes CDR1 SQVTM and CDR2 ANQGSEA. CDR3 length: 14 residues. CDR3 protein: CSVKLSGSLYEQFF. CDR3 nucleotide sequence: TGCAGCGTGAAACTTAGCGGGAGTCTTTATGAGCAGTTCTTC.

The V call is TRBV4-1, the J call TRBJ2-7; 8 nucleotides align to TRBD2. CDR3 length equals 16 residues. Germline V gives CDR1 MGHRA, CDR2 YSYEKL. The ends lost 1 base at V and 6 bases at J; junction bases unmatched: 11. CDR3 in amino acids: CASSQVSGLVGPEQYF. The DNA of the CDR3 is TGCGCCAGCAGCCAAGTATCGGGACTAGTTGGACCCGAGCAGTACTTC.

Note on this clonotype: This may arise from a read error, as a much more abundant clone is one base away. V is TRBV2 and J is TRBJ2-1; the match to TRBD2 covers 8 bases. The CDR3 is 17 residues long. V shed 6 bases and J 10 bases; nucleotides not matched to a gene: 20. Germline loops: CDR1 SNHLY, CDR2 FYNNEI. CDR3 sequence (DNA): TGTGCCAGCAGCCCCAGGGCGGTGGCGGGGGGTAACTACGAGCAGTTCTTC. Amino acid sequence: CASSPRAVAGGNYEQFF.

The table lists this clonotype with many counts. The genes are TRBV28 and TRBJ1-6; the match to TRBD1 covers 7 bases. This CDR3 is built from 15 residues. The germline CDR1 and CDR2 sequences are MDHEN and SYDVKM. Unmatched junction bases numbered 4, after V lost 4 bases and J lost 4 bases. The CDR3 sequence is CASSYPGQYNSPLHF. CDR3 DNA sequence: TGTGCCAGCAGTTATCCGGGACAGTATAATTCACCCCTCCACTTT.